A single TCR beta chain is shown here with its context. In the PCR, 60 Vbeta and 13 Jbeta primers were used. Sequencing was performed with immunoSEQ multiplex PCR; in TCRdb, only in-frame clones are kept and a portion is missing. Of over 110,000 clones in the sample, under 90% are singletons; the top ten hold around 2.4%. The data belong to a study of cytomegalovirus exposure and HLA in healthy donors. Germline V gives CDR1 SGHNT, CDR2 YYREEE (reference sequence). V trimming: 3 bases; J trimming: 6 bases; junction bases outside the gene matches: 5. The CDR3 length is 15 residues. The V gene is TRBV5-4, the J gene TRBJ2-1; TRBD2 matches 11 bases. The receptor was isolated from a male donor in good health and CMV-seronegative. The sample comprised PBMCs. CDR3 DNA: TGTGCCAGCAGCTGGGGTACTAGCGGGAGCAATGAGCAGTTCTTC. Its translation: CASSWGTSGSNEQFF.